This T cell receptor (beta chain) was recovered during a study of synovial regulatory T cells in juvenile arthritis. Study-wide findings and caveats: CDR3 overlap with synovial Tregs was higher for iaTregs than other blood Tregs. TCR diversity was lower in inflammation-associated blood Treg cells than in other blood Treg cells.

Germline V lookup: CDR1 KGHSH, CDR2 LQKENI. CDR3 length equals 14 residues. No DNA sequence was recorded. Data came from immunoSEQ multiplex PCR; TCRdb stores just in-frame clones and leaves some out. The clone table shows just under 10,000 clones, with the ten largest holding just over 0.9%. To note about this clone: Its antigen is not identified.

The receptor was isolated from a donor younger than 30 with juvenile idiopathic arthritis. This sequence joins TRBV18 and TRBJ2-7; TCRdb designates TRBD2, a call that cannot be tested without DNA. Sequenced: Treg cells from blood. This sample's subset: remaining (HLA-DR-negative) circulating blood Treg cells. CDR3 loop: CASSPVKSAAEQYF.